Shown below are 30 T cell receptor beta chains from a single sample sequenced in a study of OX40 agonist ivuxolimab in advanced cancers. Profiled with immunoSEQ multiplex PCR; TCRdb holds only in-frame clones, not every one. The sample records 50,000 to 70,000 clones, just over 85% being singletons. The sample here was CD4+ or CD8+ T cells sorted from blood, taken in a trial of the OX40 agonist ivuxolimab. The source is an adult with an advanced solid tumor such as melanoma, head and neck, liver or kidney cancer.

The chain couples TRBV30 to TRBJ2-3, with TRBD2 identical over 7 bases. Per the germline V gene, CDR1 is GTSNPN and CDR2 is SVGIG (reference sequence). There are 14 residues in the CDR3. After removal of 5 bases from V and 3 bases from J, the junction contained 8 bases not matched to a gene. The CDR3: CAWVGDGGTDTQYF. In DNA form, the CDR3 reads TGTGCCTGGGTTGGGGACGGGGGGACAGATACGCAGTATTTT. The variable domain in full, with the rest retrieved from reference TRBV30 and TRBJ2-3, is SQTIHQWPATLVQPVGSPLSLECTVEGTSNPNLYWYRQAAGRGLQLLFYSVGIGQISSEVPQNLSASRPQDRQFILSSKKLLLSDSGFYLCAWVGDGGTDTQYFGPGTRLTVL.

The rearrangement links TRBV30 to TRBJ2-7, with 7 bases aligning to TRBD1. Germline V CDR1 and CDR2: GTSNPN, SVGIG (reference sequence). The CDR3 consists of 12 residues. V was clipped by 2 bases and J by 5 bases; unmatched bases: 3. The chain's CDR3 is CAWSRQGDEQYF. The CDR3 nucleotides are TGTGCCTGGAGTAGACAGGGTGACGAGCAGTACTTC. The full variable domain, with the rest looked up from reference TRBV30 and TRBJ2-7, is SQTIHQWPATLVQPVGSPLSLECTVEGTSNPNLYWYRQAAGRGLQLLFYSVGIGQISSEVPQNLSASRPQDRQFILSSKKLLLSDSGFYLCAWSRQGDEQYFGPGTRLTVT.

The gene calls are TRBV7-9 and TRBJ1-1, with 9 bases matching TRBD1. V lost 5 bases and J lost 1; bases outside the gene matches: 5. This CDR3 contains 15 residues. Germline V gives CDR1 SEHNR, CDR2 FQNEAQ (reference sequence). The CDR3 reads CASSPQGASNTEAFF. Written as DNA, the CDR3 is TGTGCCAGCAGCCCACAGGGGGCCTCGAACACTGAAGCTTTCTTT. Based on the CDR3 plus reference TRBV7-9 and TRBJ1-1, the full variable domain is DTGVSQNPRHKITKRGQNVTFRCDPISEHNRLYWYRQTLGQGPEFLTYFQNEAQLEKSRLLSDRFSAERPKGSFSTLEIQRTEQGDSAMYLCASSPQGASNTEAFFGQGTRLTVV.

V and J are TRBV4-2 and TRBJ1-2; tentatively, D is TRBD1 (6 bases). The CDR3 runs 15 residues. CDR1 and CDR2 (germline): LGHNA, YNFKEQ. V lost 5 bases to trimming and J lost 0 bases, with 13 bases between them. Written as DNA, the CDR3 is TGTGCCAGCAGCTTCGGGGGCGAGGCTAACTATGGCTACACCTTC. This translates into CASSFGGEANYGYTF.

This chain uses TRBV6-5 with TRBJ2-3; D might be TRBD1 (5 bases). The germline CDR1 and CDR2 sequences are MNHEY and SVGAGI. V lost 6 bases to trimming and J lost 2 bases, with 9 bases between them. The CDR3 length is 13 residues. The CDR3 nucleotides are TGTGCCAGCAGGGACGGACACACAGATACGCAGTATTTT. This encodes CASRDGHTDTQYF.

The CDR3 bases are TGCGCCAGCAGTCAATCTGGAGAAGCTTTCTTT. Protein sequence: CASSQSGEAFF. The chain combines TRBV23-1 with TRBJ1-1; D remains unclear. TRBV23-1 qualifies as an ORF whose function is uncertain. The CDR3 is made up of 11 amino acids. The V end was cut by 0 bases, the J end by 8 bases, with 4 bases between.

The rearrangement uses TRBV23-1 and TRBJ2-5; a weak D match, TRBD1 (5 bases). TRBJ2-7 explains the end of the DNA better; the J call may be wrong. TRBV23-1 is sorted into the ORF group, with uncertain function. This CDR3 contains 13 residues. Here the CDR3 DNA reads TGCGCCAGCAGTCGGCAGGGTGGGGACGAGCAGTACTTC. Translated, it gives CASSRQGGDEQYF.

The chain carries TRBV27 and TRBJ2-2, with a possible D match to TRBD1 (6 bases). Per germline, CDR1 MNHEY and CDR2 SMNVEV (reference sequence). This CDR3 comprises 17 residues. V lost 1 base to trimming and J lost 4 bases, with 16 bases between them. CDR3 protein: CASSLFWTAEVTGELFF. The CDR3 nucleotides read TGTGCCAGCAGTTTATTTTGGACAGCTGAGGTCACCGGGGAGCTGTTTTTT.

The genes are TRBV6-6 and TRBJ1-1; no definite D call. This CDR3 is built from 14 residues. Germline V lookup: CDR1 MNHNY, CDR2 SVGAGI (reference sequence). V was clipped by 5 bases and J by 10 bases, with 20 bases between them. CDR3 amino acids: CASSTQIRRIGAFF. The CDR3 DNA sequence: TGTGCCAGCAGTACCCAGATTAGGAGGATTGGAGCTTTCTTT.

The V call is TRBV5-1, the J call TRBJ2-3, with 9 bases aligning to TRBD1. V lost 4 bases to trimming and J lost 2 bases; unmatched junction nucleotides: 11. Germline CDR1 SGHRS, CDR2 YFSETQ. The CDR3 is 17 residues long. CDR3 residues: CASSTGEGTGNTDTQYF. CDR3 sequence (DNA): TGCGCCAGCAGCACCGGCGAAGGGACAGGGAACACAGATACGCAGTATTTT.

The chain couples TRBV6-1 to TRBJ2-1; 8 bases align to TRBD2. The trim removed 6 bases at V and 8 bases at J, leaving 12 bases unmatched. The CDR3 contains 15 residues. The germline V gene has CDR1 MNHNS and CDR2 SASEGT. CDR3 protein: CASRVLAGIVDEQFF. As DNA, the CDR3 is TGTGCCAGCAGGGTTTTAGCGGGAATAGTCGATGAGCAGTTCTTC.

The chain is built from TRBV7-3 and TRBJ2-6; D might be TRBD1 (5 bases). CDR1 is SGHTA and CDR2 is FQGTGA in the germline V gene. The V gene lost 3 bases and the J gene lost 3 bases, with 15 bases spanning the gap. This CDR3 region has 17 residues. The CDR3 sequence: CASSLGPVGDGANVLTF. The CDR3 bases are TGTGCCAGCAGCTTGGGGCCAGTGGGTGATGGGGCCAACGTCCTGACTTTC.

V is TRBV15 and J is TRBJ1-2; 7 bases match TRBD1. V gave up 5 bases and J gave up 5 bases; unmatched junction bases: 8. CDR1 and CDR2 from the germline V gene are LNHNV and YYDKDF (reference sequence). The CDR3 extends over 14 amino acids. The DNA of the CDR3 is TGTGCCACCAGCGTAAGGACAGGTCATTATGGCTACACCTTC. Its translation is CATSVRTGHYGYTF.

The J gene is TRBJ2-5, the V gene TRBV18, with 7 bases fitting TRBD2. CDR3 length: 14 residues. Germline trimming cut 5 bases from V and 5 bases from J; bases unmatched to any gene: 8. CDR1 and CDR2 from the germline V gene are KGHSH and LQKENI. CDR3: CASSKTSGGETQYF. The CDR3 nucleotides read TGTGCCAGCTCAAAGACCTCCGGGGGGGAGACCCAGTACTTC. Complete variable domain (other parts from reference TRBV18 and TRBJ2-5): NAGVMQNPRHLVRRRGQEARLRCSPMKGHSHVYWYRQLPEEGLKFMVYLQKENIIDESGMPKERFSAEFPKEGPSILRIQQVVRGDSAAYFCASSKTSGGETQYFGPGTRLLVL.

The V gene is TRBV15, the J gene TRBJ2-3; 12 bases align to TRBD1. J was trimmed by 5 bases and V by 0 bases; bases with no gene match: 12. The V gene's germline CDR1 is LNHNV and CDR2 YYDKDF (reference sequence). The CDR3 sequence is 19 residues long. The CDR3 sequence is CATSRDSSGTGGILDTQYF. CDR3 DNA sequence: TGTGCCACCAGCAGAGATTCTTCTGGGACAGGGGGCATTTTAGATACGCAGTATTTT.

With regard to this clone: The junction shows a germline mismatch at one end, possibly a read error. The rearrangement joins TRBV7-7 to TRBJ2-2; D unresolved. CDR1 is SSHAT and CDR2 is FNYEAQ in the germline V gene (reference sequence). The CDR3 has 13 amino acids. The DNA of the CDR3 is TGTGCTAGCAGCGACGTGAACACCGGGGAGCTGTTTTTT. It specifies CASSDVNTGELFF. The full variable domain, in which reference TRBV7-7 and TRBJ2-2 provide the parts outside the CDR3, is GAGVSQSPRYKVTKRGQDVTLRCDPISSHATLYWYQQALGQGPEFLTYFNYEAQPDKSGLPSDRFSAERPEGSISTLTIQRTEQRDSAMYRCASSDVNTGELFFGEGSRLTVL.

The V call is TRBV14, the J call TRBJ2-3; 9 nucleotides agree with TRBD2. The CDR3 is 16 amino acids. Germline V CDR1 and CDR2: SGHDN, FVKESK. V shed 4 bases and J 0 bases; nucleotides not matched to a gene: 5. The CDR3 region is CASSLPTSGSTDTQYF. The CDR3 DNA reads as TGTGCCAGCAGCCTCCCGACTAGCGGAAGCACAGATACGCAGTATTTT.

The chain joins TRBV18 to TRBJ1-1, with TRBD1 matching 7 bases. The CDR3 contains 15 residues. Germline lookup yields CDR1 KGHSH and CDR2 LQKENI. Trimming at V came to 1 base and at J to 1 base, leaving 3 bases not matched to a gene. The CDR3 coding sequence is TGTGCCAGCTCACCACAGCAGGGGGAGAACACTGAAGCTTTCTTT. Residues: CASSPQQGENTEAFF. The entire variable domain, with the rest obtained from reference TRBV18 and TRBJ1-1, is as follows: NAGVMQNPRHLVRRRGQEARLRCSPMKGHSHVYWYRQLPEEGLKFMVYLQKENIIDESGMPKERFSAEFPKEGPSILRIQQVVRGDSAAYFCASSPQQGENTEAFFGQGTRLTVV.

This clone appeared a single time. The chain is built from TRBV21-1 and TRBJ1-5; the D call TRBD1 from the table was never checked on the DNA. TRBV21-1 is assigned pseudogene status. This CDR3 spans 16 amino acids. The CDR3 is CASNRDRPYSNQPQHF. The CDR3 nucleotides are TGTGCCAGCAACAGGGACAGACCATATAGCAATCAGCCCCAGCATTTT.

This chain joins TRBV29-1 and TRBJ2-3; TRBD1 or TRBD2 may be the D gene (6 bases each). V lost 5 bases to trimming and J lost 4 bases, with 16 bases between them. The CDR3 is made up of 14 amino acids. Germline V gene data show CDR1 as SQVTM and CDR2 as ANQGSEA. DNA for the CDR3: TGCAGCGTTAAAACGGGGGCAGGGGCAGATACGCAGTATTTT. Translating gives CSVKTGAGADTQYF.

The rearrangement links TRBV5-1 to TRBJ2-5; TRBD2 aligns across 15 bases. The CDR3 consists of 17 residues. Germline V lookup: CDR1 SGHRS, CDR2 YFSETQ. Trimming removed 0 bases from V and 5 bases from J; junction bases left unmatched: 5. The CDR3 sequence is CASSLAGLAGGWETQYF. Written as DNA, the CDR3 is TGCGCCAGCAGCTTGGCGGGACTAGCGGGAGGATGGGAGACCCAGTACTTC. The full variable domain, its missing parts supplied by reference TRBV5-1 and TRBJ2-5, is KAGVTQTPRYLIKTRGQQVTLSCSPISGHRSVSWYQQTPGQGLQFLFEYFSETQRNKGNFPGRFSGRQFSNSRSEMNVSTLELGDSALYLCASSLAGLAGGWETQYFGPGTRLLVL.

V and J are TRBV10-1 and TRBJ1-2; 8 bases are a match to TRBD1. The CDR3 runs 15 residues. Germline CDR1 WNHNN, CDR2 SYGVQD (reference sequence). V lost 4 bases to trimming and J lost 8 bases; unmatched junction nucleotides: 12. CDR3 protein: CASSASRTGIGGYTF. DNA of the CDR3: TGCGCCAGCAGTGCCTCCCGGACAGGGATAGGCGGCTACACCTTC.

The V call is TRBV6-6, the J call TRBJ1-1; TRBD1 matches 7 bases. Germline trimming cut 5 bases from V and 1 base from J; bases unmatched to any gene: 4. Per germline, CDR1 MNHNY and CDR2 SVGAGI (reference sequence). The CDR3 extends over 14 amino acids. CDR3 bases: TGTGCCAGCAGTAGAGGGACAGCGAACACTGAAGCTTTCTTT. This sequence encodes CASSRGTANTEAFF.

The chain carries TRBV6-5 and TRBJ2-3; 9 bases line up with TRBD2. The CDR3 runs 15 residues. V dropped 4 bases and J dropped 1; count of bases not matched to a gene: 3. Germline loops: CDR1 MNHEY, CDR2 SVGAGI. In DNA, the CDR3 is TGTGCCAGCAGTTCGACTAGCGGAGGCACAGATACGCAGTATTTT. Protein product: CASSSTSGGTDTQYF.

The chain joins TRBV10-3 to TRBJ1-2, with 8 bases identical to TRBD1. Germline CDR1 reads ENHRY; CDR2 reads SYGVKD. The CDR3 is 16 amino acids. The trim removed 2 bases at V and 7 bases at J, leaving 12 bases unmatched. CDR3 loop: CAISEQLGQGAGGYTF. CDR3 DNA: TGTGCCATCAGTGAGCAGTTAGGTCAGGGGGCTGGTGGCTACACCTTC.

This clone has just one count. The V and J genes are TRBV5-1 and TRBJ2-1, with D uncertain. The CDR3 totals 14 residues. The V gene's germline CDR1 is SGHRS and CDR2 YFSETQ. Between the trimmed V and J ends, which lost 4 bases and 0 bases, there was a span of 8 bases. This CDR3 reads CASSRTVSYNEQFF. The CDR3 bases are TGCGCCAGCAGCCGGACGGTCTCCTACAATGAGCAGTTCTTC. Using reference TRBV5-1 and TRBJ2-1 for the parts outside the CDR3, the full variable domain is KAGVTQTPRYLIKTRGQQVTLSCSPISGHRSVSWYQQTPGQGLQFLFEYFSETQRNKGNFPGRFSGRQFSNSRSEMNVSTLELGDSALYLCASSRTVSYNEQFFGPGTRLTVL.

This clone was recorded only once. The J gene is TRBJ2-4, the V gene TRBV29-1; the match to TRBD2 covers 13 bases. V lost 4 bases, J lost 9 bases, and 6 bases stayed unmatched. Germline V lookup: CDR1 SQVTM, CDR2 ANQGSEA. The CDR3 length is 14 residues. In DNA, the CDR3 is TGCAGCGTTGGGGGACTAGCGGGATCGGGCATTCAGTACTTC. It encodes CSVGGLAGSGIQYF.

The rearrangement links TRBV28 to TRBJ1-6; D not resolved. The CDR3 has 11 amino acids. Per germline, CDR1 MDHEN and CDR2 SYDVKM. Trimming cost V 6 bases and J 13 bases, with 10 bases left between them. DNA for the CDR3: TGTGCCAGCAGGTCCTCGGATCCCCTCCACTTT. Its translation is CASRSSDPLHF.

V gene TRBV19 combines with J gene TRBJ1-5, with D hard to call. The CDR3 sequence is 12 residues long. Germline V gene data show CDR1 as LNHDA and CDR2 as SQIVND (reference sequence). V lost 6 bases, J lost 0 bases, and 3 bases lay in between. The CDR3 loop reads CASRGSNQPQHF. The CDR3 DNA reads TGTGCCAGTAGAGGTAGCAATCAGCCCCAGCATTTT.

This clone was seen only a few times. The gene calls are TRBV4-2 and TRBJ2-5; tentatively, D is TRBD1 or TRBD2 (5 bases each). The CDR3 has 14 amino acids. The V gene lost 5 bases and the J gene lost 2 bases, with 12 bases spanning the gap. Germline V gene data show CDR1 as LGHNA and CDR2 as YNFKEQ. CDR3 region: CASSFRDGQETQYF. CDR3 DNA: TGTGCCAGCAGCTTCCGGGACGGACAAGAGACCCAGTACTTC.